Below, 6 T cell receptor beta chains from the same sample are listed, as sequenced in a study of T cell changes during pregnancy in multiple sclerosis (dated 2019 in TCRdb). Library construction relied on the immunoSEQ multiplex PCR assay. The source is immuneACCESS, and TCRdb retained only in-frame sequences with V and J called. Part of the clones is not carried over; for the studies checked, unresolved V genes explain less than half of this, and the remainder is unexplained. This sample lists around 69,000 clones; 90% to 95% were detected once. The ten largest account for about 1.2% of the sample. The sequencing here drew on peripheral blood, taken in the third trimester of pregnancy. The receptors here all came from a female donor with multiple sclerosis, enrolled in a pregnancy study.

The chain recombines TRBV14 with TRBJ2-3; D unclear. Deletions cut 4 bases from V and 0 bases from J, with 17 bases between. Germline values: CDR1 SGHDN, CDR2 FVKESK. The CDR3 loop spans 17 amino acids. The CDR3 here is CASSLTTVDPSTDTQYF. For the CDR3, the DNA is TGTGCCAGCAGCCTGACCACAGTAGACCCTAGCACAGATACGCAGTATTTT. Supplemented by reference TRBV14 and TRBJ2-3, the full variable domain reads EAGVTQFPSHSVIEKGQTVTLRCDPISGHDNLYWYRRVMGKEIKFLLHFVKESKQDESGMPNNRFLAERTGGTYSTLKVQPAELEDSGVYFCASSLTTVDPSTDTQYFGPGTRLTVL.

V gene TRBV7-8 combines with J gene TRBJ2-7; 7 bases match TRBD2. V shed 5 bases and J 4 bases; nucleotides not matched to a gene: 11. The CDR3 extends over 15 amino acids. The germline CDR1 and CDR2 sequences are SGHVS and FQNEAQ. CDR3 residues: CASSILGGSSYEQYF. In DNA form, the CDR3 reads TGTGCCAGCAGCATATTGGGCGGGAGTAGTTACGAGCAGTACTTC.

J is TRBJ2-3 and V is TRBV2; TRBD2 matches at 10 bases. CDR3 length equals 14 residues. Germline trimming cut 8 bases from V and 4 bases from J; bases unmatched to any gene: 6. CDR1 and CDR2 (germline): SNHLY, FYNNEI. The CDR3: CASQQREGSDTQYF. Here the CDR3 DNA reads TGTGCCAGCCAGCAGCGGGAGGGTTCAGATACGCAGTATTTT.

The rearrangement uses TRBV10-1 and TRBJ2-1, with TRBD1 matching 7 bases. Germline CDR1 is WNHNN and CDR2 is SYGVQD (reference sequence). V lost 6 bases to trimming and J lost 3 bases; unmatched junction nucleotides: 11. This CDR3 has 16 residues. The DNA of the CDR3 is TGCGCCAGCAGCGCTGACCCACAGGGGATCTACAATGAGCAGTTCTTC. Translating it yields CASSADPQGIYNEQFF.

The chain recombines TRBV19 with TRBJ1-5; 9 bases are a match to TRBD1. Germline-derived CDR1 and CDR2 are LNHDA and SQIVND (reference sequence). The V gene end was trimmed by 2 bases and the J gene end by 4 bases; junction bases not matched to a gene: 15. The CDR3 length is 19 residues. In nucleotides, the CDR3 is TGTGCCAGTAGTATATCTGAAGGGGGGACAGGGTTAAGGAATCAGCCCCAGCATTTT. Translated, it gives CASSISEGGTGLRNQPQHF.

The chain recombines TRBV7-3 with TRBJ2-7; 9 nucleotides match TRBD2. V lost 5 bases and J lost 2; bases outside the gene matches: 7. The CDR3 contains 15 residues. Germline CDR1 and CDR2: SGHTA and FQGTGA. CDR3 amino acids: CASSPGLALAYEQYF. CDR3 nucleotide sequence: TGTGCCAGCAGCCCAGGACTAGCGCTAGCCTACGAGCAGTACTTC.